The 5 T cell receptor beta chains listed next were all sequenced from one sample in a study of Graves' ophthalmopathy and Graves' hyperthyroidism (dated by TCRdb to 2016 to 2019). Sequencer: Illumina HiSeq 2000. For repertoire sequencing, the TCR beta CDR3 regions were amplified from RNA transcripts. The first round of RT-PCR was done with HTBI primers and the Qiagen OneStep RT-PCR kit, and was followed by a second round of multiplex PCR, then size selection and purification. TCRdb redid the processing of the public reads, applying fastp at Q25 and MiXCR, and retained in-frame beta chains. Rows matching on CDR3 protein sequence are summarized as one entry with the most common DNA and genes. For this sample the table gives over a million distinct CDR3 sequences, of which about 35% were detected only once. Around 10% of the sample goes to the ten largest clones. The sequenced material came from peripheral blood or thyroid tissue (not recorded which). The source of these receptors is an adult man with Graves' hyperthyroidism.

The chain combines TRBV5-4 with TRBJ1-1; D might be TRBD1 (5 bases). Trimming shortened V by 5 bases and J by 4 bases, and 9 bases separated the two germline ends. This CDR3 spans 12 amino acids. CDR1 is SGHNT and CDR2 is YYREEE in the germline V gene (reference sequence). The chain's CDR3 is CASRATGTEAFF. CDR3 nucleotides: TGTGCCAGCAGAGCTACAGGCACTGAAGCTTTCTTT.

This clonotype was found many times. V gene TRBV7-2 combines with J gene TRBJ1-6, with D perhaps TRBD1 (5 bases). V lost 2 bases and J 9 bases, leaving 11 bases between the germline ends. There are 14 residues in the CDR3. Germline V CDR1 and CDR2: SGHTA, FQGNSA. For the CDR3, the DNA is TGTGCCAGCAGCTTACGCAGGGATGGTTCACCCCTCCACTTT. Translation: CASSLRRDGSPLHF.

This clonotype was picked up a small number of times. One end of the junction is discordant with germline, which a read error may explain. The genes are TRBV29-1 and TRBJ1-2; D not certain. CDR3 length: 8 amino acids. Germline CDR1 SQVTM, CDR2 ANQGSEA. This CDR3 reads CSVEFAAF. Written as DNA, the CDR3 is TGCAGCGTTGAATTTGCAGCCTTC.

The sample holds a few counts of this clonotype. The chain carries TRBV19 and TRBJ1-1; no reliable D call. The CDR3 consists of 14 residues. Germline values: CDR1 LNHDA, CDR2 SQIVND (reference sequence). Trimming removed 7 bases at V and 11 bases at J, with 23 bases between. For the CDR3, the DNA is TGTGCCAGTACCAACTCGCCGAGGTTCGGAGCCGCTTTCTTT. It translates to CASTNSPRFGAAFF. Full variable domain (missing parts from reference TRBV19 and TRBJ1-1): DGGITQSPKYLFRKEGQNVTLSCEQNLNHDAMYWYRQDPGQGLRLIYYSQIVNDFQKGDIAEGYSVSREKKESFPLTVTSAQKNPTAFYLCASTNSPRFGAAFFGQGTRLTVV.

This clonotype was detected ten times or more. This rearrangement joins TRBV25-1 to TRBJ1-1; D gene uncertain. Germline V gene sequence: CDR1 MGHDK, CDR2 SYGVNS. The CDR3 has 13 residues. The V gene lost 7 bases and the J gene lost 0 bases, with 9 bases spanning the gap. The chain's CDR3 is CASTRALNTEAFF. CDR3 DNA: TGTGCCAGCACCCGGGCTTTGAACACTGAAGCTTTCTTT.